The 15 T cell receptor beta chains listed next were all sequenced from one sample in a study of T-cell memory formation after mild COVID-19. Each CDR3 protein is one row after TCRdb ran MiXCR on the 5' RACE reads. This sample has approximately 110,000 distinct CDR3 sequences, with 22% found just once. What was sequenced was PBMCs or a T cell subset sorted from them (not recorded which). Receptors originate from a man between 18 and 35 years old who had mild COVID-19 (a few samples of this study predate the infection). Cell type and time point are not known.

The chain uses TRBV4-2 and TRBJ2-7; D not resolved. Germline CDR1 LGHNA, CDR2 YNFKEQ. CDR3 length: 15 amino acids. Trimming left V 0 bases short and J 0 bases short, with 9 bases between. The CDR3 reads CASSQEALSSYEQYF. The CDR3 DNA is TGTGCCAGCAGCCAAGAGGCACTGTCCTCCTACGAGCAGTACTTC.

Only a few counts were recorded for this clonotype. The chain is built from TRBV7-9 and TRBJ2-5; tentative D call: TRBD2 (6 bases). This CDR3 region has 13 residues. Deletions cut 5 bases from V and 0 bases from J, with 7 bases between. CDR1 is SEHNR, CDR2 FQNEAQ, per germline (reference sequence). The CDR3 reads CASSGGNQETQYF. For the CDR3, the DNA is TGTGCCAGCAGCGGGGGGAACCAAGAGACCCAGTACTTC.

This clonotype came up a few times. This chain uses TRBV28 with TRBJ1-1, with 8 bases matching TRBD1. This CDR3 spans 15 amino acids. V lost 4 bases, J lost 0 bases, and 4 bases stayed unmatched. Looked up from germline, CDR1 is MDHEN and CDR2 is SYDVKM. The CDR3 reads CASSSQGEMNTEAFF. The CDR3 DNA reads as TGTGCCAGCAGTTCACAGGGGGAGATGAACACTGAAGCTTTCTTT. Using reference TRBV28 and TRBJ1-1 for the parts outside the CDR3, the full variable domain is DVKVTQSSRYLVKRTGEKVFLECVQDMDHENMFWYRQDPGLGLRLIYFSYDVKMKEKGDIPEGYSVSREKKERFSLILESASTNQTSMYLCASSSQGEMNTEAFFGQGTRLTVV.

This clonotype was seen repeatedly, ten times or more. The J gene is TRBJ2-3, the V gene TRBV28; 7 positions match TRBD2. This CDR3 contains 14 residues. With V trimmed by 6 bases and J by 3 bases, 6 bases remained unmatched. CDR1 MDHEN and CDR2 SYDVKM come from the germline V gene. The CDR3 protein is CASSFLGGTDTQYF. CDR3 sequence (DNA): TGTGCCAGCAGCTTCCTCGGGGGGACAGATACGCAGTATTTT.

The table lists this clonotype with a few counts. The J gene is TRBJ1-6, the V gene TRBV4-2; no clear D. Germline CDR1 reads LGHNA; CDR2 reads YNFKEQ. Trimming pared 2 bases from V and 6 bases from J, leaving 8 bases between. The CDR3 sequence is 14 residues long. The CDR3 reads CASSQWEGNSPLHF. The CDR3 DNA sequence: TGTGCCAGCAGCCAATGGGAGGGTAATTCACCCCTCCACTTT.

This clonotype occurred a few times. V gene TRBV29-1 combines with J gene TRBJ1-1, with D possibly TRBD1 on 5 matching bases. This CDR3 is 10 amino acids long. Germline CDR1 and CDR2: SQVTM and ANQGSEA. Trimming removed 4 bases from V and 5 bases from J, with 5 bases in between. The CDR3 bases are TGCAGCGTTGCAGGGACTGAAGCTTTCTTT. This translates into CSVAGTEAFF.

The gene calls are TRBV5-6 and TRBJ1-1; possibly TRBD1 for D (6 bases). The CDR3 totals 16 residues. The V gene lost 4 bases and the J gene lost 0 bases, with 16 bases spanning the gap. The germline V gene encodes CDR1 SGHDT and CDR2 YYEEEE. The CDR3 protein is CASSEPLQGVNTEAFF. CDR3 bases: TGTGCCAGCAGCGAGCCATTACAGGGTGTGAACACTGAAGCTTTCTTT.

Comment on this clonotype: Relative to the germline gene, one junction end is altered; a read error may explain this. The chain joins TRBV7-7 to TRBJ2-5; TRBD1 matches 9 bases. The germline gives CDR1 SSHAT, CDR2 FNYEAQ (reference sequence). The CDR3 runs to 17 residues. CDR3 region: CASSLGEQGAFEETQYF. In nucleotides, the CDR3 is TGTGCTAGCAGCTTAGGAGAACAGGGGGCTTTCGAAGAGACCCAGTACTTC.

This clonotype was observed a handful of times. The V call is TRBV9, the J call TRBJ2-3; D is uncertain. The CDR3 extends over 15 amino acids. CDR1 and CDR2 (germline): SGDLS, YYNGEE. Trimming removed 4 bases from V and 0 bases from J, with 12 bases in between. The CDR3 protein is CASSPLAISTDTQYF. CDR3 sequence (DNA): TGTGCCAGCAGCCCACTGGCTATCAGCACAGATACGCAGTATTTT.

This chain uses TRBV20-1 with TRBJ1-4; D perhaps matches TRBD1 (5 bases). The germline gives CDR1 DFQATT, CDR2 SNEGSKA (reference sequence). This CDR3 comprises 12 residues. Trimming removed 5 bases from V and 8 bases from J, with 12 bases in between. The CDR3 DNA is TGCAGTGCTCGGGGGGTAGGGGAAAAACTGTTTTTT. Translation: CSARGVGEKLFF.

Ten or more counts support this clonotype. The V call is TRBV29-1, the J call TRBJ2-1, with 10 bases identical to TRBD1. The V segment lost 7 bases and the J segment 7 bases; nucleotides outside the gene matches: 10. This CDR3 is built from 14 residues. Germline V lookup: CDR1 SQVTM, CDR2 ANQGSEA. CDR3 residues: CSAEGTGETNEQFF. The DNA for the CDR3 is TGCAGCGCCGAGGGGACAGGGGAGACTAATGAGCAGTTCTTC.

This clonotype was counted a few times. J is TRBJ2-1 and V is TRBV9; TRBD1 aligns across 8 bases. The CDR3 spans 14 residues. V lost 3 bases to trimming and J lost 7 bases; unmatched junction nucleotides: 6. Germline-derived CDR1 and CDR2 are SGDLS and YYNGEE. The CDR3 sequence is CASSASQGANEQFF. The CDR3 bases are TGTGCCAGCAGCGCGTCGCAGGGGGCGAATGAGCAGTTCTTC.

The chain is built from TRBV15 and TRBJ2-7; tentative D call: TRBD1 (6 bases). Per germline, CDR1 LNHNV and CDR2 YYDKDF (reference sequence). The CDR3 extends over 14 amino acids. V lost 3 bases, J lost 1 base, and 10 bases lay in between. The CDR3 sequence is CATSSLRGSYEQYF. The CDR3 DNA sequence: TGTGCCACCAGCAGTCTCAGGGGATCCTACGAGCAGTACTTC.

This clonotype occurred many times. This chain joins TRBV4-2 and TRBJ1-6; perhaps TRBD1 as D (5 bases). The germline gives CDR1 LGHNA, CDR2 YNFKEQ. The length of the CDR3 is 15 residues. V gave up 0 bases and J gave up 7 bases, with 10 bases separating them. The CDR3 nucleotides read TGTGCCAGCAGCCAAGAGACAGAACGCAATTCACCCCTCCACTTT. Translation gives CASSQETERNSPLHF.

The chain carries TRBV25-1 and TRBJ2-7, with TRBD1 matching over 7 bases. The CDR3 totals 15 residues. Germline V CDR1 and CDR2: MGHDK, SYGVNS. V lost 3 bases and J lost 6; bases outside the gene matches: 11. The CDR3 DNA is TGTGCCAGCAGTGACTCCCGACAGGGAAGGAGCGAGCAGTACGTC. It codes for CASSDSRQGRSEQYV.